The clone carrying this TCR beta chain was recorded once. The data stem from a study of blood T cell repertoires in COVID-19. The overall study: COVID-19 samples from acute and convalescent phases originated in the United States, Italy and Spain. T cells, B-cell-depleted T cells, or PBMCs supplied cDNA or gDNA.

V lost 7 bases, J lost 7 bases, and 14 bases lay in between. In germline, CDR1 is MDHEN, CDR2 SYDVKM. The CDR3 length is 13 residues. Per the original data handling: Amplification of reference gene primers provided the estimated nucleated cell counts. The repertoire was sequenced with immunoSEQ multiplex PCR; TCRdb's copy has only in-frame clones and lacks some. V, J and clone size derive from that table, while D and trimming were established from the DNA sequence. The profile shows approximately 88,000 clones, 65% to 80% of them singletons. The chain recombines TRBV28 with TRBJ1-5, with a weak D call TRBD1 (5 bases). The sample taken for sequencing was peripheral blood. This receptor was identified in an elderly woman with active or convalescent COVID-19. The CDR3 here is CASTWGSGQPQHF. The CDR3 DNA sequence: TGTGCCAGCACCTGGGGCAGCGGGCAGCCCCAGCATTTT.